This record concerns one T cell receptor (beta chain) sequence. Its antigen is as yet unknown. The germline V gene has CDR1 MNHEY and CDR2 SVGAGI. Trimming took 5 bases from V and 2 from J; bases not matched to a gene: 6. The CDR3 sequence is 15 residues long. These data belong to a study of T cell responses to AZD1222 COVID-19 vaccine. Study-level points and caveats: Just a handful of people given AZD1222 tested seropositive at baseline.

Clones were sequenced by immunoSEQ multiplex PCR, and TCRdb holds only the in-frame ones, with some missing. The sample holds about 270,000 clones, almost 95% seen once. This sequence joins TRBV6-5 and TRBJ2-3; 8 bases are shared with TRBD1. This TCR derives from an adult who received the AZD1222 COVID-19 vaccine. Sequencing was performed on peripheral blood, taken 28 days after the second AZD1222 dose. This chain's CDR3 is CASSTGTGLTDTQYF. CDR3 in DNA: TGTGCCAGCAGTACTGGGACAGGACTCACAGATACGCAGTATTTT.